This paragraph covers one T cell receptor (beta chain) sequence. Antigen: not known. This specimen comes from a study of shared clonotypes between healthy human individuals. Assay runs were performed at deep level. Using immunoSEQ multiplex PCR, the repertoire was profiled, and TCRdb retains in-frame clones only, with some absent. The profile shows about 2.2 million clones, about 94% of them singletons. Findings of the study overall: What limited the represented genetic and exposure-history diversity was the small number of donors.

Terminally differentiated effector memory CD45RA+ cells were excluded by CCR7 positive selection of CD45RO-negative cells. Every donor was a Caucasian adult from Nashville, Tennessee. Germline CDR1 KGHSY, CDR2 FQNENV. The germline V and J ends were trimmed by 4 bases and 0 bases, with 19 bases remaining between them. This CDR3 is built from 17 residues. The chain uses TRBV16 and TRBJ2-7; D may be TRBD2 (8 bases). Sequenced input: naive CD8+ T cells from PBMCs. The source of this sequence is a man aged 18 to 35 in good health. Some clones in this sample may be carry-over from other donors' samples. CDR3 DNA sequence: TGTGCCAGCAGCCCCTGGATTAGCGGGACAGTCTCCTACGAGCAGTACTTC. Translation: CASSPWISGTVSYEQYF.